This T cell receptor (beta chain) was recorded in a study of blood T cells in healthy people across ages. The CDR3 contains 12 residues. The germline V gene has CDR1 SGHTA and CDR2 FQGNSA. V was trimmed by 5 bases and J by 8 bases, leaving 12 bases between them. Then a second PCR, running about 6 to 12 cycles, was carried out with a sample-barcoded 5' primer and a J-beta primer mix. TCRdb re-analysed the 5' RACE reads in MiXCR, keeping a single row per CDR3 protein. The table lists hundreds of thousands of distinct CDR3 sequences, approximately 25% of them singletons, with under 9.5% in the top ten. This sample also appeared in a second study, on T cells of mothers and their children. That study reports: Every microgram of extracted RNA entered cDNA synthesis, around 1.6 ug per 15 ul. Sample barcodes plus 2-4 random nucleotides came from the M1S primer. Reads recorded for TCR beta CDR3 numbered over 8 million per mother and several million per child. An overlap that was slightly higher, though non-significant, was seen in related mother-child pairs versus unrelated pairs.

This clonotype originated in a boy between 5 and 17 years old in good health. This chain links TRBV7-2 with TRBJ1-1; the D gene is possibly TRBD1 (5 bases). Sequenced material: blood. This chain's CDR3 is CASSPGRGEAFF. The CDR3 nucleotides are TGTGCCAGCAGCCCGGGGAGGGGCGAAGCTTTCTTT. The full variable domain, with the rest looked up from reference TRBV7-2 and TRBJ1-1, is GAGVSQSPSNKVTEKGKDVELRCDPISGHTALYWYRQSLGQGLEFLIYFQGNSAPDKSGLPSDRFSAERTGGSVSTLTIQRTQQEDSAVYLCASSPGRGEAFFGQGTRLTVV.